This T cell receptor (beta chain) comes out of a study of early T cells in non-severe SARS-CoV-2 infection listed by TCRdb under 2021. With regard to the full study: Because TCR sequencing was done on bulk RNA from unsorted whole blood, the alpha and beta chains could not be paired. The full study reports these points: VDJdb matching was skewed toward anti-spike CD8 responses and likely underestimated virus-specific expansions by missing private and CD4 specificities.

Libraries were built with 5' RACE. The instrument given in TCRdb is NextSeq 500. Unique molecular identifiers were attached to individual cDNA molecules in the TCR library protocol so that sequencing error and PCR bias could be corrected. Both TCR alpha and beta chains were sequenced, and tight co-correlation was observed between alpha and beta sequence abundances in each sample. Per the source publication's procedure: Decombinator V4 was used to perform V gene, J gene and CDR3 annotation of TCR sequences. Expanded TCRs were defined as changing significantly between any two time points under a Poisson model with p below 0.0001. Abundances of TCRs were expressed as counts per million after normalisation to the total number of TCRs sequenced in each sample. MAIT TCRs were defined by TRAV1-2 paired with TRAJ12, TRAJ20 or TRAJ33, and iNKT TCRs by TRAV10 paired with TRAJ18. VDJdb, accessed 1 November 2021, was searched for CMV, EBV and SARS-CoV-2 annotated TCRs, with TCRs annotated for multiple antigens excluded. TCRdb cleaned the public reads at Q25 with fastp, built clones with MiXCR and kept in-frame beta chains. Rows with a matching CDR3 protein are joined into one entry that keeps the most common DNA and genes. TCRdb, not the original authors, processed these V and J calls. The sample records 74,000 or so distinct CDR3 sequences, about 13% of which are singletons. The biggest ten clones account for about 1% of the sample.

The V and J ends are trimmed by 3 bases and 5 bases, leaving 7 bases between them. Including cysteine and phenylalanine, the CDR3 has 12 amino acids. Of all the DNA, just the CDR3 is kept, 36 bases in frame from base 1. The germline V gene provides CDR1 ENHRY and CDR2 SYGVKD. This clonotype has a count of ten or more. The target of this receptor is not known. Qualities for individual bases were not recorded, and no much larger clone is one base off. A case-control design nested within a healthcare worker cohort in London, UK, was used, with weekly nasopharyngeal swab PCR tests and blood sampling performed. Healthcare workers were recruited during the week of the UK lockdown, between 23 and 31 March 2020, and followed weekly for up to about 15 weeks.

The sequence was obtained from an adult who was a healthcare worker with PCR-confirmed SARS-CoV-2 infection or an uninfected control (not recorded which). The source material was whole blood. The chain employs TRBV10-3 and TRBJ1-1; no D gene is confidently identified. The nucleotide sequence is TGTGCCATCAGTGACGGTCTAACTGAAGCTTTCTTT. Translated, it reads CAISDGLTEAFF.